Sequencing of this TCR beta chain was carried out in a study of cytomegalovirus exposure and HLA in healthy donors. Germline loops: CDR1 MNHNS, CDR2 SASEGT. This CDR3 region has 13 residues. V gave up 4 bases and J gave up 5 bases, with 11 bases separating them. 60 Vbeta and 13 Jbeta primers were used in PCR. Data came from immunoSEQ multiplex PCR; TCRdb stores just in-frame clones and leaves some out. Of about 100,000 clones listed, 73% are singletons. This chain links TRBV6-1 with TRBJ2-5, with D perhaps matching TRBD2 (6 bases). The origin of this receptor is a man in his forties in good health and CMV-seronegative. Sequences were obtained from PBMCs. The CDR3 coding sequence is TGTGCCAGCAGTGTGACTAGATGGGAGACCCAGTACTTC. Translated, it gives CASSVTRWETQYF.